Listed below are T cell receptor beta chains from one sample, sequenced in a study of blood T cell repertoires in COVID-19. Some clones are missing from TCRdb's copy, which holds only in-frame ones; the method was immunoSEQ multiplex PCR. In the table there are roughly 120,000 clones, less than 85% of which are singletons. The source material was peripheral blood. The receptors originated from a man younger than 40 with acute or convalescent COVID-19. Each CDR3 is given with its conserved first and last residue. The D gene is left open where the match is weak. Some rows mark clone size as missing; the rest say once, few, many or name a class of expanded clone.

j_call | clone_size | d_call | v_call | cdr3_nt | cdr3_aa
TRBJ1-1 | few | NA | TRBV3-1/TRBV3-2 | TGTGCCAGCAGCCGTACGGTGAACACTGAAGCTTTCTTT | CASSRTVNTEAFF
TRBJ2-5 | NA | NA | TRBV12-3/TRBV12-4 | TGTGCCAGCAGGTCCGTGGCCCAAGAGACCCAGTACTTC | CASRSVAQETQYF
TRBJ2-5 | NA | NA | TRBV7-3 | TGTGCCAGCAGCGCCTTGGGCTCGTACCAAGAGACCCAGTACTTC | CASSALGSYQETQYF
TRBJ1-2 | NA | TRBD1 | TRBV7-2 | TGTGCCAGCAGCACGCGGGACAGGGGCTATGGCTACACCTTC | CASSTRDRGYGYTF
TRBJ2-1 | NA | NA | TRBV30 | TGTGCCTGGGGTAGACTGTTCGGGTCCTACAATGAGCAGTTCTTC | CAWGRLFGSYNEQFF
TRBJ1-1 | NA | NA | TRBV7-2 | TGTGCCAGCAGCTTATACCCTACGACGGGCACTGAAGCTTTCTTT | CASSLYPTTGTEAFF
TRBJ1-1 | NA | NA | TRBV24-1 | TGTGCCACCAGGGCAGGGCTTGGGAACACTGAAGCTTTCTTT | CATRAGLGNTEAFF
TRBJ1-2 | NA | TRBD1 | TRBV14 | TGTGCCAGCAGCCTGACAGGGAAAGGGCATGGCTACACCTTC | CASSLTGKGHGYTF
TRBJ2-3 | NA | TRBD2 | TRBV10-2 | TGCGCCAGCAGGGGGACTAGCGGGTTCGCAGATACGCAGTATTTT | CASRGTSGFADTQYF
TRBJ2-1 | NA | NA | TRBV10-3 | TGTGCCATCAGTGACACCGACAGGTCGAAAAGGGGGTTCTTC | CAISDTDRSKRGFF
TRBJ1-1 | few | TRBD1 | TRBV19 | TGTGCCAGCTCAGGGACAGTGGGGACTGAAGCTTTCTTT | CASSGTVGTEAFF
TRBJ1-2 | NA | NA | TRBV6-1 | TGTGCCAGCAGTGGACAGACACAGGTGCCCTATGGCTACACCTTC | CASSGQTQVPYGYTF
TRBJ1-5 | NA | NA | TRBV10-3 | TGTGCCATCAGTGAGTCGCAGAATCAGCCCCAGCATTTT | CAISESQNQPQHF
TRBJ2-2 | few | NA | TRBV6-5 | TGTGCCAGCAGATCCCGCGGGGAGCTGTTTTTT | CASRSRGELFF
TRBJ2-7 | once | NA | TRBV30 | TGTGCCTGGACACAAGGGGTCGAGGACGAGCAGTACTTC | CAWTQGVEDEQYF
TRBJ1-4 | NA | TRBD1 | TRBV2 | TGTGCCAGCAGGCCCGGGACAGGGTGGACTAATGAAAAACTGTTTTTT | CASRPGTGWTNEKLFF
TRBJ1-1 | NA | TRBD1 | TRBV10-3 | TGTGCCATCAGTGGGGACAGGGAGGTGAACACTGAAGCTTTCTTT | CAISGDREVNTEAFF
TRBJ1-5 | NA | TRBD1 | TRBV30 | TGTGCCTGGAGTTCGACAGGGCGGTGGCAGCCCCAGCATTTT | CAWSSTGRWQPQHF
TRBJ1-1 | few | NA | TRBV6-5 | TGTGCCAGCAGTTACCTGGGGGCGAAAGCTTTCTTT | CASSYLGAKAFF
TRBJ2-2 | NA | NA | TRBV10-1 | TGCGCCAGCAGTGAGTCCGGGACCGGGGAGCTGTTTTTT | CASSESGTGELFF
TRBJ2-1 | NA | NA | TRBV5-4 | TGTGCCAGCAGTACTGCCGTCTCTAGCTCCTACAATGAGCAGTTCTTC | CASSTAVSSSYNEQFF
TRBJ1-1 | NA | NA | TRBV10-3 | TGTGCCATCGCGTCAGGACAACCATTTGAAGCTTTCTTT | CAIASGQPFEAFF
TRBJ2-1 | NA | NA | TRBV4-3 | TGCGCCAGCAGCCAGGGCAGGGGCTCCTACAATGAGCAGTTCTTC | CASSQGRGSYNEQFF
TRBJ1-1 | NA | NA | TRBV12-3/TRBV12-4 | TGTGCCAGCAGTCCGGACGGGGACACTGAAGCTTTCTTT | CASSPDGDTEAFF
TRBJ2-5 | NA | NA | TRBV7-9 | TGTGCCAGCAGCTTAGGGCACAGTGGGGAGACCCAGTACTTC | CASSLGHSGETQYF
TRBJ2-2 | NA | NA | TRBV5-1 | TGCGCCAGCAGCTTGGGCCCTGGGGGCGCGGGCACCGGGGAGCTGTTTTTT | CASSLGPGGAGTGELFF
TRBJ1-4 | NA | NA | TRBV6-2/TRBV6-3 | TGTGCCAGCAGTGACGACAGCGAAAAACTGTTTTTT | CASSDDSEKLFF
TRBJ1-1 | NA | NA | TRBV5-4 | TGTGCCAGCAGCTCGGACACGAACACTGAAGCTTTCTTT | CASSSDTNTEAFF
TRBJ2-7 | NA | NA | TRBV6-5 | TGTGCCAGCGTAAGGACCCCGGGATTATACGAGCAGTACTTC | CASVRTPGLYEQYF
TRBJ1-4 | NA | NA | TRBV18 | TGTGCCAGCTCACCCCGGGGGGCTGATGAAAAACTGTTTTTT | CASSPRGADEKLFF
TRBJ2-3 | NA | TRBD2 | TRBV30 | TGTGCCTGGAGTCGGGCTAGCGGGAGTTATAATACGCAGTATTTT | CAWSRASGSYNTQYF
TRBJ1-1 | NA | TRBD1 | TRBV7-9 | TGTGCCAGCAGCCCAACGCCGGGACAGGGTAGCGCTGAAGCTTTCTTT | CASSPTPGQGSAEAFF
TRBJ2-4 | NA | NA | TRBV6-6 | TGTGCCAGCAGCCGCGGACTAGCCAAAAACATTCAGTACTTC | CASSRGLAKNIQYF